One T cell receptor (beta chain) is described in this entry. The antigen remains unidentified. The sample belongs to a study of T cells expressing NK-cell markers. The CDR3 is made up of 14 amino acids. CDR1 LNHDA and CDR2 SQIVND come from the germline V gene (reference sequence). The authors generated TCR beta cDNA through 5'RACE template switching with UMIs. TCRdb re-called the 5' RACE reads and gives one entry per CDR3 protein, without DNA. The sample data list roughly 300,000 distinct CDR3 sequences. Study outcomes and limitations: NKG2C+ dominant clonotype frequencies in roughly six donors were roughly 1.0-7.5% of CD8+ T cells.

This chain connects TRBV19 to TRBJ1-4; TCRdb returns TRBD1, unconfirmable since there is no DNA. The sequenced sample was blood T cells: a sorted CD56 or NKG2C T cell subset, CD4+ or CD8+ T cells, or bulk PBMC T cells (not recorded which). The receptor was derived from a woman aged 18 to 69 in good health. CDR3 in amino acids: CASMWTGGIEKLFF.